The 15 T cell receptor beta chains below all came from one sample that was sequenced in a study of identical twins. TCRdb reprocessed the 5' RACE reads with MiXCR, giving one entry per CDR3 protein. The table shows around 960,000 distinct CDR3 sequences, with over 9% occurring only once. The sample was also reused in another study, on yellow fever vaccine responses in identical twins.

Sequenced material: PBMCs. These receptors were collected from a young woman in good health.

The gene calls are TRBV18 and TRBJ1-4; 7 nucleotides agree with TRBD1. Losses at the gene ends were 0 bases for V and 1 base for J; bases not matched to a gene: 8. The CDR3 covers 18 residues. Germline V gene lookup returns CDR1 KGHSH and CDR2 LQKENI. The CDR3 here is CASSPPNSQGETNEKLFF. The DNA of the CDR3 is TGTGCCAGCTCACCACCGAATTCCCAGGGGGAAACTAATGAAAAACTGTTTTTT.

In this sample, this clonotype turned up a few times. The chain has TRBV12-3 or TRBV12-4 and TRBJ2-1, with 11 bases identical to TRBD1. This CDR3 has 14 amino acids. The V and J ends lost 7 bases and 8 bases, in that order; junction bases with no gene match: 7. CDR3 protein: CASTWDRGNHEQFF. CDR3 nucleotides: TGTGCCAGCACCTGGGACAGGGGGAATCATGAGCAGTTCTTC.

V usage is TRBV5-1 and J usage is TRBJ2-5, with unresolved D. Germline V gene sequence: CDR1 SGHRS, CDR2 YFSETQ. The CDR3 length is 13 residues. Trimming took off 1 base at V and 4 bases at J, with 8 bases between the two ends. The CDR3 protein is CASSLYRVETQYF. In DNA, the CDR3 is TGCGCCAGCAGCTTGTATAGGGTAGAGACCCAGTACTTC.

The rearrangement uses TRBV20-1 and TRBJ2-1; 9 bases align to TRBD2. The CDR3 consists of 15 residues. Germline lookup yields CDR1 DFQATT and CDR2 SNEGSKA (reference sequence). The J segment lost 1 base and the V segment lost 2 bases, leaving 3 bases of the junction unmatched. The CDR3 nucleotides are TGCAGTGCTAGATCACTAGCGGGTTCCTACAATGAGCAGTTCTTC. It translates to CSARSLAGSYNEQFF.

The chain couples TRBV11-2 to TRBJ2-7; the match to TRBD1 covers 10 bases. This CDR3 is 15 amino acids long. Germline CDR1 is SGHAT and CDR2 is FQNNGV. V trimming: 4 bases; J trimming: 3 bases; junction bases outside the gene matches: 6. The CDR3 protein is CASSSGTGAGYEQYV. The CDR3 DNA sequence: TGTGCCAGCAGCTCAGGGACAGGGGCGGGCTACGAGCAGTACGTC.

This clonotype was seen at least ten times. One end of the junction is discordant with germline, which a read error may explain. The chain has TRBV14 and TRBJ2-7; TRBD1 might be the D (5 bases). This CDR3 region has 15 residues. Germline loops: CDR1 SGHDN, CDR2 FVKESK. CDR3 sequence: CASSQVRDYIYGQYF. CDR3 nucleotide sequence: TGTGCCAGCAGCCAAGTCAGGGATTACATCTACGGGCAGTACTTC.

This clonotype was observed a few times. The chain is built from TRBV5-1 and TRBJ2-1; either TRBD1 or TRBD2 may fit D (5 bases each). With 2 bases removed from V and 7 bases from J, the gap between germline ends came to 13 bases. Germline CDR1 is SGHRS and CDR2 is YFSETQ. The CDR3 covers 14 residues. CDR3 loop: CASSFGGWGNEQFF. The CDR3 DNA is TGCGCCAGCAGCTTTGGGGGTTGGGGGAATGAGCAGTTCTTC.

This clonotype was detected a few times. The chain uses TRBV12-3 or TRBV12-4 and TRBJ1-1, with D perhaps TRBD1 (6 bases). V shed 0 bases and J shed 3 bases, with 8 bases lying between them. The CDR3 is made up of 14 amino acids. Here the CDR3 DNA reads TGTGCCAGCAGTTTAGCAGGGGGATACACTGAAGCTTTCTTT. Translated, it gives CASSLAGGYTEAFF.

The rearrangement links TRBV10-2 to TRBJ2-7; 10 positions match TRBD2. The length of the CDR3 is 15 residues. The V gene end was trimmed by 6 bases and the J gene end by 2 bases; junction bases not matched to a gene: 7. The germline gives CDR1 WSHSY, CDR2 SAAADI. The CDR3 loop reads CASRLSGRTTYEQYF. For the CDR3, the DNA is TGCGCCAGCAGACTTAGCGGGAGGACCACCTACGAGCAGTACTTC.

The J gene is TRBJ2-5, the V gene TRBV6-1; TRBD2 matches at 9 bases. This CDR3 contains 14 residues. Germline values: CDR1 MNHNS, CDR2 SASEGT. V lost 8 bases and J lost 5; bases outside the gene matches: 9. The CDR3 DNA reads TGTGCCAGCTCCAGGGGGGCGGGAGGGGAGACCCAGTACTTC. Amino acids: CASSRGAGGETQYF.

This clonotype was detected many times. The chain links TRBV20-1 to TRBJ2-7; TRBD2 might be the D (5 bases). Germline lookup yields CDR1 DFQATT and CDR2 SNEGSKA (reference sequence). CDR3 length: 12 amino acids. Deletions cut 4 bases from V and 2 bases from J, with 9 bases between. The CDR3 region is CSATSGTYEQYV. As DNA, the CDR3 is TGCAGTGCTACGTCCGGGACCTACGAGCAGTACGTC.

This chain links TRBV7-9 with TRBJ2-1; 9 positions match TRBD1. CDR3 size: 13 residues. V gave up 5 bases and J gave up 9 bases; unmatched junction bases: 5. CDR1 and CDR2 (germline): SEHNR, FQNEAQ (reference sequence). The CDR3 region is CASSLGTGFEQFF. In DNA, the CDR3 is TGTGCCAGCAGCCTGGGGACAGGGTTTGAGCAGTTCTTC. The full variable domain, its missing parts supplied by reference TRBV7-9 and TRBJ2-1, is DTGVSQNPRHKITKRGQNVTFRCDPISEHNRLYWYRQTLGQGPEFLTYFQNEAQLEKSRLLSDRFSAERPKGSFSTLEIQRTEQGDSAMYLCASSLGTGFEQFFGPGTRLTVL.

V and J are TRBV7-9 and TRBJ2-3; TRBD1 aligns across 10 bases. The CDR3 length is 17 residues. Unmatched junction bases numbered 9, after V lost 5 bases and J lost 1 base. Germline values: CDR1 SEHNR, CDR2 FQNEAQ (reference sequence). CDR3 protein: CASSVRQGAPGTDTQYF. The CDR3, as DNA: TGTGCCAGCAGCGTCAGACAGGGGGCTCCGGGCACAGATACGCAGTATTTT.

This clonotype turned up a few times. The J gene is TRBJ2-5, the V gene TRBV20-1, with D possibly matching TRBD1 (5 bases). Germline lookup yields CDR1 DFQATT and CDR2 SNEGSKA (reference sequence). Trimming took off 6 bases at V and 3 bases at J, with 14 bases between the two ends. The CDR3 runs to 13 residues. CDR3 residues: CSAESQGKETQYF. The CDR3, as DNA: TGCAGTGCCGAAAGTCAGGGTAAAGAGACCCAGTACTTC.

The chain combines TRBV20-1 with TRBJ1-6, with no clear D. V lost 5 bases to trimming and J lost 10 bases, with 12 bases between them. Per germline, CDR1 DFQATT and CDR2 SNEGSKA (reference sequence). The CDR3 consists of 12 residues. The CDR3 DNA sequence: TGCAGTGCTGAAAGGGAACGCTCACCCCTCCACTTT. Amino acids: CSAERERSPLHF.